Below, 9 T cell receptor beta chains from the same sample are listed, as sequenced in a study of glioma-infiltrating T cells after dendritic cell vaccination. The data were produced by immunoSEQ multiplex PCR, yet TCRdb's version contains in-frame clones alone and is incomplete. This sample has more than 95,000 clones, with approximately 84% found just once. The time point here: after dendritic cell vaccination, including at tumor progression/relapse. Sequencing was performed on blood, taken after dendritic cell vaccination. These receptors all come from a human donor with glioblastoma.

The chain recombines TRBV4-2 with TRBJ2-2; TRBD2 might be the D (5 bases). The CDR3 is 16 residues long. The V gene's germline CDR1 is LGHNA and CDR2 YNFKEQ. Deletions cut 0 bases from V and 5 bases from J, with 13 bases between. CDR3 DNA: TGTGCCAGCAGCCAAGAAATAAGCGGCCGAACCGGGGAGCTGTTTTTT. It yields the protein CASSQEISGRTGELFF.

This sequence joins TRBV15 and TRBJ2-1; TRBD2 aligns across 9 bases. CDR3 length: 15 amino acids. Trimming at V came to 0 bases and at J to 9 bases, leaving 6 bases not matched to a gene. Germline V gene lookup returns CDR1 LNHNV and CDR2 YYDKDF (reference sequence). CDR3 sequence (DNA): TGTGCCACCAGCAGAGACAAGGGACTAGCCGCTGAGCAGTTCTTC. It specifies CATSRDKGLAAEQFF.

V gene TRBV30 combines with J gene TRBJ2-7; maybe TRBD2 (5 bases). Looked up from germline, CDR1 is GTSNPN and CDR2 is SVGIG (reference sequence). V gave up 2 bases and J gave up 7 bases, with 18 bases separating them. The CDR3 contains 14 residues. In DNA form, the CDR3 reads TGTGCCTGGAGTCCGAGGGCTAGCTCGAGGGAGCAGTACTTC. Translated: CAWSPRASSREQYF.

This rearrangement joins TRBV6-7 to TRBJ2-4; 8 bases match TRBD1. TRBV6-7 is an open reading frame whose function is uncertain. The V and J ends lost 2 bases and 0 bases, in that order; junction bases with no gene match: 6. The CDR3 contains 17 residues. The CDR3 is CASSYEWDRLAKNIQYF. CDR3 sequence (DNA): TGTGCCAGCAGTTACGAATGGGACAGGTTAGCCAAAAACATTCAGTACTTC.

Here the CDR3 reads CAWTGVGNTEAFF. For the CDR3, the DNA is TGTGCCTGGACAGGGGTTGGGAACACTGAAGCTTTCTTT. The chain is built from TRBV30 and TRBJ1-1; TRBD1 is a possible D gene (6 bases). Trimming left V 4 bases short and J 1 base short, with 10 bases between. The V gene's germline CDR1 is GTSNPN and CDR2 SVGIG (reference sequence). The CDR3 loop spans 13 amino acids.

The genes are TRBV6-5 and TRBJ1-5; TRBD1 might be the D (6 bases). Germline CDR1 and CDR2: MNHEY and SVGAGI. Trimming pared 6 bases from V and 4 bases from J, leaving 13 bases between. CDR3 length: 14 residues. This CDR3 reads CASRRGQGNQPQHF. The DNA for the CDR3 is TGTGCCAGCAGGCGGGGGCAGGGGAATCAGCCCCAGCATTTT.

The rearrangement uses TRBV7-9 and TRBJ1-2; no definite D call. The germline V gene encodes CDR1 SEHNR and CDR2 FQNEAQ (reference sequence). The CDR3 is made up of 14 amino acids. Trimming removed 4 bases at V and 8 bases at J, with 17 bases between. CDR3: CASSSVEPLRGYTF. The CDR3 region has the DNA TGTGCCAGCAGCTCCGTGGAGCCTCTGCGAGGCTACACCTTC. The full variable domain, its missing parts supplied by reference TRBV7-9 and TRBJ1-2, is DTGVSQNPRHKITKRGQNVTFRCDPISEHNRLYWYRQTLGQGPEFLTYFQNEAQLEKSRLLSDRFSAERPKGSFSTLEIQRTEQGDSAMYLCASSSVEPLRGYTFGSGTRLTVV.

The chain employs TRBV7-9 and TRBJ2-7, with D possibly TRBD2 on 5 matching bases. The CDR3 extends over 14 amino acids. The germline CDR1 and CDR2 sequences are SEHNR and FQNEAQ (reference sequence). The V end lost 5 bases, the J end lost 7 bases, and 18 bases lay between the germline ends. This CDR3 reads CASSGPPRPGEQYF. The CDR3, as DNA: TGTGCCAGCAGCGGCCCGCCCCGGCCGGGGGAGCAGTACTTC.

This clone was counted between two and nine times. This sequence joins TRBV5-3 and TRBJ2-6; 9 bases agree with TRBD2. TRBV5-3 is flagged as an ORF with uncertain function. CDR3 size: 19 residues. Unmatched junction bases numbered 11, after V lost 2 bases and J lost 2 bases. CDR3 DNA: TGTGCCAGAAGCTTCCCGCAGGGAGCGGGAGGTACTGGGGCCAACGTCCTGACTTTC. Translation: CARSFPQGAGGTGANVLTF.